The source of this TCR beta chain is a study of shared clonotypes between healthy human individuals. Assay used: immunoSEQ multiplex PCR; TCRdb lists only in-frame clones, some missing. Counted here are about 2.3 million clones, 92% occurring once; the ten biggest clones make up approximately 0.41%. Recent vaccinations or acute infections were absent in the healthy HIV-negative adult donors. CDR3 length equals 16 residues. Trimming removed 2 bases at V and 1 base at J, with 14 bases between. Germline V gene sequence: CDR1 MNHEY, CDR2 SVGAGI. The chain uses TRBV6-5 and TRBJ1-1; D possibly corresponds to TRBD1 (6 bases). The TCR originated in a man between 18 and 29 years old in good health. Some clones in this sample may be carry-over from other donors' samples. The sample comprised naive CD4+ T cells from PBMCs. Indicated subset: CD45RA+ positively selected. The CDR3 coding sequence is TGTGCCAGCAGTTACGGCCCATGGGGGGCGAACACTGAAGCTTTCTTT. This gives the protein CASSYGPWGANTEAFF.